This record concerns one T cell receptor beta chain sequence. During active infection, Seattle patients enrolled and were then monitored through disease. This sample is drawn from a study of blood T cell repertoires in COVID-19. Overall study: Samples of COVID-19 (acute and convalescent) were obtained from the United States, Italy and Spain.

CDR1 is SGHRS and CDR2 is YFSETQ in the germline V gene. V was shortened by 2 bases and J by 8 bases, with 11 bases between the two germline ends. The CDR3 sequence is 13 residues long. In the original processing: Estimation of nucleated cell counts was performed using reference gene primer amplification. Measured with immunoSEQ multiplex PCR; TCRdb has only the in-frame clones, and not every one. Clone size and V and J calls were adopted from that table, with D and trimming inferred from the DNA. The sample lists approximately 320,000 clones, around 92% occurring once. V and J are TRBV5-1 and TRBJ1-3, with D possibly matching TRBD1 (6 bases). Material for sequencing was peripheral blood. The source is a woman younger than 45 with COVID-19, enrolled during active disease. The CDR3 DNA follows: TGCGCCAGCAGCTTCGGGGGGGCAGACACCATATATTTT. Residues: CASSFGGADTIYF.